These 14 T cell receptor beta chains share one sample of origin, sequenced in a study of graft-versus-host responses after intestinal transplantation. TCRdb keeps only in-frame clones here, not all; method: immunoSEQ multiplex PCR. The top ten hold 7% to 8.5% of the sample, which has just under 85,000 clones, about 91% seen once. Antigens for these TCRs are unknown. The sequencing here drew on unstimulated CD8+ T cells sorted from spleen or lymph node cells, taken before transplant. The receptors derive from a human donor who was the organ donor for an intestinal transplant.

The CDR3 nucleotides are TGTGCCAGCGCCAATATCGTAGCGGGATCCTACGAGCAGTACTTC. Encoded protein: CASANIVAGSYEQYF. This chain connects TRBV19 to TRBJ2-5; TRBD2 matches 8 bases. The J call may be faulty, since TRBJ2-7 better matches the DNA end. CDR3 length equals 15 residues. Germline CDR1 reads LNHDA; CDR2 reads SQIVND (reference sequence).

V and J are TRBV6-6 and TRBJ2-3; perhaps TRBD1 as D (5 bases). The V end was cut by 0 bases, the J end by 4 bases, with 8 bases between. CDR1 and CDR2 (germline): MNHNY, SVGAGI (reference sequence). The CDR3 length is 14 residues. In DNA, the CDR3 is TGTGCCAGCAGTTACTCCCAGGGCGCAGATACGCAGTATTTT. Translating it yields CASSYSQGADTQYF.

The chain couples TRBV5-4 to TRBJ2-7; 9 bases fit TRBD1. Trimming cost V 2 bases and J 12 bases; bases outside gene matches: 3. Germline V lookup: CDR1 SGHNT, CDR2 YYREEE (reference sequence). This CDR3 contains 11 residues. The CDR3 bases are TGTGCCAGCAGCTTCGGGGACAGGGTGTACTTC. It is translated as CASSFGDRVYF.

This chain links TRBV5-4 with TRBJ2-3; D gene uncertain. CDR1 and CDR2 from the germline V gene are SGHNT and YYREEE (reference sequence). Trimming cost V 5 bases and J 5 bases, with 12 bases left between them. The length of the CDR3 is 13 residues. CDR3 in DNA: TGTGCCAGCAGGCCCGATTATGGAGATACGCAGTATTTT. Its protein product is CASRPDYGDTQYF.

The V call is TRBV27, the J call TRBJ2-3, with TRBD2 matching 7 bases. There are 19 residues in the CDR3. V gave up 6 bases and J gave up 3 bases; unmatched junction bases: 21. Germline CDR1 reads MNHEY; CDR2 reads SMNVEV (reference sequence). Here the CDR3 reads CASRIQWDYPPYTTDTQYF. The CDR3 DNA sequence: TGTGCCAGCAGGATTCAATGGGACTACCCCCCTTACACAACAGATACGCAGTATTTT.

The rearrangement uses TRBV5-5 and TRBJ2-7; TRBD1 is a possible D gene (6 bases). In germline, CDR1 is SGHKS, CDR2 YYEKEE (reference sequence). This CDR3 has 13 residues. Trimming removed 3 bases from V and 2 bases from J, with 9 bases in between. CDR3 nucleotides: TGTGCCAGCAGCTGGGACACCCCCTACGAGCAGTACTTC. This encodes CASSWDTPYEQYF.

The chain employs TRBV29-1 and TRBJ2-7; TRBD1 matches 11 bases. Looked up from germline, CDR1 is SQVTM and CDR2 is ANQGSEA. V was clipped by 7 bases and J by 1 base; unmatched bases: 3. The CDR3 covers 13 residues. The CDR3 sequence is CSAGTGGSYEQYF. For the CDR3, the DNA is TGCAGCGCTGGGACAGGGGGGTCCTACGAGCAGTACTTC.

Only one count was recorded for this clone. J is TRBJ2-7 and V is TRBV15; no definite D call. The V end lost 0 bases, the J end lost 1 base, and 13 bases lay between the germline ends. The CDR3 runs 16 residues. CDR1 is LNHNV, CDR2 YYDKDF, per germline (reference sequence). CDR3 in DNA: TGTGCCACCAGCAGAGATCATGATAGAACTTCCTACGAGCAGTACTTC. It yields the protein CATSRDHDRTSYEQYF.

This chain uses TRBV6-1 with TRBJ1-5; D call uncertain. Germline CDR1 MNHNS, CDR2 SASEGT. The CDR3 spans 15 residues. V dropped 1 base and J dropped 0 bases, with 7 bases sitting between them. The CDR3 nucleotides are TGTGCCAGCAGTGAAGAAGGGATTAGCAATCAGCCCCAGCATTTT. It translates to CASSEEGISNQPQHF.

CDR3 nucleotides: TGTGCCAGCACAGTGGGTGCCACTGAAGCTTTCTTT. Amino acids: CASTVGATEAFF. The J gene is TRBJ1-1, the V gene TRBV5-4; D ambiguous. Deletions cut 6 bases from V and 4 bases from J, with 10 bases between. CDR1 and CDR2 from the germline V gene are SGHNT and YYREEE (reference sequence). This CDR3 is built from 12 residues.

V usage is TRBV5-1 and J usage is TRBJ2-7, with D maybe TRBD2 (7 bases). V lost 3 bases and J 4 bases, leaving 17 bases between the germline ends. CDR3 length equals 15 residues. The germline V gene has CDR1 SGHRS and CDR2 YFSETQ. The CDR3 bases are TGCGCCAGCAGCTGGAGCGGGACAAATATTTACGAGCAGTACTTC. Its translation is CASSWSGTNIYEQYF.

The V and J genes are TRBV6-6 and TRBJ2-5, with D perhaps TRBD2 (6 bases). Trimming took 11 bases from V and 3 from J, leaving 22 bases between them. The CDR3 loop spans 15 amino acids. Germline-derived CDR1 and CDR2 are MNHNY and SVGAGI (reference sequence). The CDR3 loop is CAAAGIAPGEETQYF. CDR3 DNA sequence: TGTGCCGCCGCGGGTATCGCACCGGGGGAAGAGACCCAGTACTTC.

This clone appeared a single time. CDR3 sequence: CASTYRGPDGYTF. The CDR3 region has the DNA TGTGCCAGTACATACAGGGGGCCGGATGGCTACACCTTC. The chain employs TRBV19 and TRBJ1-2; 9 nucleotides align to TRBD1. The V gene's germline CDR1 is LNHDA and CDR2 SQIVND (reference sequence). The V and J ends lost 7 bases and 6 bases, in that order; junction bases with no gene match: 6. The CDR3 is 13 residues long.

The chain links TRBV5-4 to TRBJ2-2, with 7 bases aligning to TRBD2. This CDR3 comprises 13 residues. The V gene end was trimmed by 4 bases and the J gene end by 6 bases; junction bases not matched to a gene: 3. Per the germline V gene, CDR1 is SGHNT and CDR2 is YYREEE (reference sequence). CDR3 sequence reads: CASSPGGAGELFF. CDR3 nucleotide sequence: TGTGCCAGCAGCCCTGGGGGGGCCGGGGAGCTGTTTTTT.